This T cell receptor beta chain emerged from a study of breast tumors, draining lymph nodes, adjacent tissues. As for this clonotype: What it recognizes is unknown.

CDR1 is SGDLS, CDR2 YYNGEE, per germline. The CDR3 is made up of 17 amino acids. Trimming took off 3 bases at V and 2 bases at J, with 19 bases between the two ends. TCRdb redid the calling of the multiplex PCR reads with MiXCR, one entry per CDR3 protein. The sample carries about 8,300 distinct CDR3 sequences, around three quarters recorded once. Study results and caveats: Tumors had less TCR diversity than lymph nodes, more than nontumor tissue.

The genes are TRBV9 and TRBJ2-3; D is possibly TRBD2 (6 bases). The sequence came from a female donor with breast cancer. Some clones in this sample may be carry-over from other donors' samples. The sequenced sample consisted of tumor-adjacent breast tissue. CDR3 amino acids: CASSAEVGGAVTDTQYF. DNA for the CDR3: TGTGCCAGCAGCGCGGAGGTGGGGGGAGCGGTCACAGATACGCAGTATTTT.